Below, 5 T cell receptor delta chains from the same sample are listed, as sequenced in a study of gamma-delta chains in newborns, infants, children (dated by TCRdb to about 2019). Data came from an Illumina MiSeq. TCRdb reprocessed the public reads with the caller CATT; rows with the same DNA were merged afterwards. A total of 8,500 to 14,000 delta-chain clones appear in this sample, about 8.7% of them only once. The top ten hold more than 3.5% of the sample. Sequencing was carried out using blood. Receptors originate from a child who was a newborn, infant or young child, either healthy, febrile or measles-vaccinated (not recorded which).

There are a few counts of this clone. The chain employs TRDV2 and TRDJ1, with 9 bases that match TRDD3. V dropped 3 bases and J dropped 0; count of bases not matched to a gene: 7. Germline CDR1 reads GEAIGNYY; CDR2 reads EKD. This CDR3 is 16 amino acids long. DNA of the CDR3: TGTGCCTGTGACGCCCTGGGGGATTCCGACACCGATAAACTCATCTTT. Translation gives CACDALGDSDTDKLIF.

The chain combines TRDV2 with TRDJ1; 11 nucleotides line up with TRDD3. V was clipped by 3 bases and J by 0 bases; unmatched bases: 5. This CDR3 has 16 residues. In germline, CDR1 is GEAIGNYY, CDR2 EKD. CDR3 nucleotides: TGTGCCTGTGACGTACTGGGGGATAAGGACACCGATAAACTCATCTTT. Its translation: CACDVLGDKDTDKLIF.

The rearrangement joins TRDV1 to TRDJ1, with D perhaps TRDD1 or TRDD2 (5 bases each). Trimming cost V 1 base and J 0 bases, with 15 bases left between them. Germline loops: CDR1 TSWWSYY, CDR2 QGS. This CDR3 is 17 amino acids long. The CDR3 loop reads CALGEQIPSENTDKLIF. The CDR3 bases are TGTGCTCTTGGGGAACAAATACCTTCTGAGAACACCGATAAACTCATCTTT.

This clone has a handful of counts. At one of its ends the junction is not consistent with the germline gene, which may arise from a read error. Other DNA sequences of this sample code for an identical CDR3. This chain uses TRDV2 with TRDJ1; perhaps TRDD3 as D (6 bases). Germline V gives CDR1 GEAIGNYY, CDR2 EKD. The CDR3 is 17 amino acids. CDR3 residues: CACDRIPMGASTDKLIF. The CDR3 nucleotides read TGTGCCTGCGACAGGATTCCCATGGGGGCTTCCACCGATAAACTCATCTTT.

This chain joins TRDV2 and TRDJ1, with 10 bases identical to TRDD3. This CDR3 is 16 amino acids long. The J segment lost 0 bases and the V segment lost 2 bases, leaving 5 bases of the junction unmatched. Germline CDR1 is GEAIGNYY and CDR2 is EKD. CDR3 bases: TGTGCCTGTGACAGACTGGGGGATCGGTACACCGATAAACTCATCTTT. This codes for CACDRLGDRYTDKLIF.